This T cell receptor (beta chain) was recorded in a study of shared clonotypes between healthy human individuals (dated by TCRdb to 2020 to 2022). Background on the whole study: A few men and two women, aged 18 to 49 years, made up the cohort. Different laboratories and diverse techniques were used to prepare libraries and sequence TCR repertoires, to increase sequencing depth and limit assay-specific biases. Leukapheresis yielded between about 0.9 and 8.9 billion PBMCs per donor. The study deeply sequenced blood TCR repertoires of about five healthy adults to estimate repertoire size and the extent of clonotype sharing between individuals. For each donor, CD4 naive and CD4 memory were each given three plates, CD8 naive was given two plates, and CD8 memory was given one plate.

The sample holds a few counts of this clone. The antigen this receptor binds is unknown. Base qualities are not provided; no much larger clone lies one nucleotide away. The research as a whole found: Even with the large sequencing depth, rarefaction of the sorted-subset datasets indicated that sequencing was incomplete. Naive subsets generally had larger estimated clonotype richness than memory subsets did. Based on pairwise subsampling, the degree of clonotype sharing among donors was expected to be affected by sequencing depth. Compared with non-shared clonotypes, clonotypes shared by all four sorted-subset donors had higher generation probabilities. Sharing across four donors was observed for around 4.8% of naive CD4, over 3% of naive CD8, over 2% of memory CD4, and roughly 0.4% of memory CD8 clonotypes. The small number of donors limited the genetic and exposure-history diversity represented. Sampling was restricted to blood, and TCR repertoires in tissue are likely to differ from TCR repertoires in blood.

The CDR3 spans 14 residues, from the cysteine through the phenylalanine. This entry keeps only the CDR3 DNA: 42 bases, framed from base 1. Per the germline V gene, SNHLY is the CDR1 and FYNNEI is the CDR2. V sheds 6 bases and J sheds 5 bases, leaving 13 bases between their ends. Using the deep immunoSEQ assay, multiplex PCR amplified TCR CDR3 regions from genomic DNA. For each cell subset, the extracted genomic DNA was distributed evenly across all wells of several immunoSEQ 96-well plates, and each plate served as one replicate. For sorted subsets, around 0.2 ug of genomic DNA, equivalent to tens of thousands of T cell genomes, went into each replicate PCR. The purified libraries were quantified using a Qubit 3.0 fluorometer, sized with a Bioanalyzer 2100, and then quantified again using the KAPA Library Quantification kit. Every immunoSEQ 96-well plate was sequenced on a dedicated single-read 150-cycle Illumina NextSeq 550 flow cell. The original pipeline was this. Because the immunoSEQ output held only junctional sequences and lacked quality scores, the filtering could not match the filtering applied to full-length reads. To assign V/J genes and CDR3, sequences were annotated against IMGT germline references using PyIR, a Python wrapper for IgBLAST v1.9. Any read was removed if the V/J assignment was weak (E-value above 1e-6), the CDR3 was missing, or the read contained stop codons, out-of-frame junctions, or ambiguous translated residues. V3J clonotypes were defined as sequences sharing the same inferred V gene, J gene, and CDR3 amino acid sequence. To compute the percentage overlap between repertoires, the number of shared unique clonotypes was divided by the size of the smaller repertoire. RTK rarefaction, the Chao1 estimator, and Recon v2.1 estimates of unobserved clonotypes were used to assess repertoire richness. For all TCRbeta clonotypes obtained by the gDNA method from four donors, generation probabilities were computed with OLGA. Held by TCRdb, this immuneACCESS table contains in-frame sequences only and omits some clones. Under half of the omission traces to an unresolved V gene where checked; the cause of the rest is unknown. V, J and clone size derive from that table, while D and trimming were established from the DNA sequence. The sample table contains about 2.4 million clones; only one count was recorded for under 95% of them. The ten largest account for about 0.34% of the sample.

The donors were healthy, HIV-negative adults who had no recently reported acute infections or vaccinations. Every donor was a Caucasian adult living in Nashville, Tennessee, USA. CD4+ T cells were enriched by magnetic negative selection; naive cells were then positively selected on CD45RA, and the negative fraction formed the memory subset. Blood was obtained by leukapheresis, after which PBMCs were separated by Ficoll-Histopaque density gradient centrifugation and cryopreserved in liquid nitrogen vapor phase. Purity and quantity of every magnetically sorted T cell population were checked by analytical flow cytometry. Genomic DNA was isolated from each sorted fraction and quantified by UV absorbance on a Nanodrop 2000c.

The chain uses TRBV2 and TRBJ2-2; the D segment could be TRBD1, given 6 matching bases. The sequenced sample was naive CD4+ T cells from PBMCs. The cell subset or site label on this specimen signifies: CD45RA+ positively selected. The clonotype comes from a man aged 18 to 30 in good health. Some clones in this sample may be carry-over from other donors' samples. The bases read TGTGCCAGCAGCCAAGTCACAGGGACCGGGGAGCTGTTTTTT. Translated, this is CASSQVTGTGELFF.